The present TCR beta chain was sequenced within a study of regulatory T cells in long-lasting Graves disease. Worth noting for this clonotype: Its antigen is not known.

Study-wide results and caveats: Compared with new cases, persistent Graves' patients showed reduced TCR diversity.

Germline CDR1 reads MGHRA; CDR2 reads YSYEKL. V was pared by 1 base and J by 3 bases, with 8 bases of the junction left unmatched. The CDR3 spans 16 residues. CDR3 regions were amplified by Arm-PCR using iRepertoire HTBI primers to build TCR beta libraries. TCRdb called the multiplex PCR reads again in MiXCR, with one record for every CDR3 protein. The table includes around 240,000 distinct CDR3 sequences, approximately 20% detected once. Time point indicated: newly diagnosed GD, antithyroid drugs for less than 3 months. Preparation of the TCR library used RNA extracted from PBMCs. The sample also formed part of further work on T cells in Graves' hyperthyroidism and ophthalmopathy. That paper adds: Exclusions: uncontrolled infection, other autoimmune disease, pregnancy, lactation. The TCR CDR3 was amplified in a first-round RT-PCR using the HTBI primer set. Most thyroid-expanded clonotypes above 0.001 were also found in blood.

V is TRBV4-1 and J is TRBJ1-2, with 7 positions matching TRBD1. Sample: peripheral blood mononuclear cells (PBMCs), taken at new diagnosis, from a patient treated with antithyroid drugs. This sequence was found in a young woman with Graves disease. The CDR3: CASSQGQGGRDYGYTF. CDR3 nucleotide sequence: TGCGCCAGCAGCCAAGGTCAGGGGGGCCGTGACTATGGCTACACCTTC.